A single sample gave rise to the 3 T cell receptor beta chains below, sequenced in a study of cytomegalovirus exposure and HLA in healthy donors listed by TCRdb under 2017. Library construction relied on the immunoSEQ multiplex PCR assay. For the multiplex PCR, a mixture combining 60 forward primers for TCR Vbeta segments and 13 reverse primers for TCR Jbeta segments was used. TCRdb took over this immuneACCESS table, retaining in-frame rearrangements with V and J assigned. Such tables are incomplete; in checked studies, under half of the missing clones stem from an unresolved V gene, and the remainder is unexplained. The sample table holds 150,000 to 200,000 clones, of which 65% to 85% were seen once. The ten largest clonotypes hold about 1.8% of the sample. Input material: PBMCs. The receptor source for this set is a man aged 18-30 years in good health and CMV-seronegative.

The chain combines TRBV18 with TRBJ2-2; 9 nucleotides agree with TRBD1. CDR1 is KGHSH and CDR2 is LQKENI in the germline V gene. J was trimmed by 7 bases and V by 2 bases; bases with no gene match: 11. There are 17 residues in the CDR3. The CDR3 protein is CASSPTPNRGRSGELFF. The CDR3, as DNA: TGTGCCAGCTCACCAACCCCCAACAGGGGGCGGAGCGGGGAGCTGTTTTTT.

V usage is TRBV6-5 and J usage is TRBJ1-5, with D maybe TRBD1 (5 bases). The germline CDR1 and CDR2 sequences are MNHEY and SVGAGI. V lost 8 bases and J lost 2, with 10 bases in between. This CDR3 is built from 13 residues. This CDR3 is CASAWGGNQPQHF. CDR3 bases: TGTGCCAGCGCTTGGGGGGGCAATCAGCCCCAGCATTTT.

The rearrangement uses TRBV4-3 and TRBJ2-3; 9 bases match TRBD2. The junction had 2 bases not matched to a gene; V was cut back by 1 base and J by 3 bases. The germline V gene encodes CDR1 LGHNA and CDR2 YSLEER. There are 15 residues in the CDR3. Written as DNA, the CDR3 is TGCGCCAGCAGCCAAGGACTAGCGGCAACAGATACGCAGTATTTT. It yields the protein CASSQGLAATDTQYF.